One sample yielded the 2 T cell receptor beta chains listed below, sequenced in a study of T cell responses to AZD1222 COVID-19 vaccine. Measured with immunoSEQ multiplex PCR; TCRdb has only the in-frame clones, and not every one. The sample includes about 54,000 clones, approximately 88% seen only once; the top ten take approximately 15%. This specimen consisted of peripheral blood, obtained 28 days after the second AZD1222 dose. These TCRs come from an adult who received the AZD1222 COVID-19 vaccine.

The chain couples TRBV7-6 to TRBJ2-2; weak D call: TRBD1 (5 bases). Deletions cut 5 bases from V and 1 base from J, with 17 bases between. The length of the CDR3 is 17 residues. Germline V gives CDR1 SGHVS, CDR2 FNYEAQ. CDR3 nucleotide sequence: TGTGCCAGCAGCCCATTTACGGAAGGGGTGAACACCGGGGAGCTGTTTTTT. Its protein product is CASSPFTEGVNTGELFF. Full variable domain (remainder filled in from reference TRBV7-6 and TRBJ2-2): GAGVSQSPRYKVTKRGQDVALRCDPISGHVSLYWYRQALGQGPEFLTYFNYEAQQDKSGLPNDRFSAERPEGSISTLTIQRTEQRDSAMYRCASSPFTEGVNTGELFFGEGSRLTVL.

The DNA of the CDR3 is TGTGCCATCAGGAGGGGGGACACCGGGGAGCTGTTTTTT. Translating gives CAIRRGDTGELFF. The genes are TRBV10-3 and TRBJ2-2; D is possibly TRBD1 or TRBD2 (6 bases each). CDR1 and CDR2 from the germline V gene are ENHRY and SYGVKD. This CDR3 has 13 amino acids. V was cut by 6 bases and J by 3 bases, with 8 bases left in between.